This TCR beta chain stems from a study of blood T cell repertoires in COVID-19. Study-level background: Sample material is recorded as cDNA or gDNA derived from T cells, B-cell-depleted T cells, or PBMCs.

Data came from immunoSEQ multiplex PCR; TCRdb stores just in-frame clones and leaves some out. The data show 70,000 or so clones, with about nine tenths seen just once and 1.3% to 1.5% held by the top ten. The germline CDR1 and CDR2 sequences are MNHNY and SVGAGI (reference sequence). The CDR3 covers 13 residues. Trimming took off 4 bases at V and 5 bases at J, with 10 bases between the two ends. The receptor's source is a man in his fifties with acute or convalescent COVID-19. V is TRBV6-6 and J is TRBJ2-3, with D possibly being TRBD1 (5 bases). Sequencing was carried out using peripheral blood. CDR3 coding DNA: TGTGCCAGCAGTTCCAGGGTTGGAGATACGCAGTATTTT. It is translated as CASSSRVGDTQYF.